This is a list of T cell receptor beta chains from one sample in a study of blood T cell repertoires in COVID-19. Clones were sequenced by immunoSEQ multiplex PCR, and TCRdb holds only the in-frame ones, with some missing. The sample consists of about 240,000 clones, roughly 80% of them appearing once. Input material: peripheral blood. The receptors were sampled from a woman between 18 and 30 years old with acute or convalescent COVID-19. The CDR3 runs from the conserved cysteine through the conserved F or W. Each record gives: D gene, V gene, clone size, J gene, CDR3 DNA, CDR3 protein. A D gene is named only where the DNA matches it firmly. Not all rows give a size; the values are once, few, many and, for expanded clones, a class.

.	TRBV15	.	TRBJ2-3	TGTGCCACCAGCAGAGGCGGGGACCTGAGTGATACGCAGTATTTT	CATSRGGDLSDTQYF
TRBD2	TRBV25-1	.	TRBJ2-7	TGTGCCAGCAGTGAGAGCGGGAGGCTAAGTTACGAGCAGTACTTC	CASSESGRLSYEQYF
TRBD2	TRBV6-5	.	TRBJ2-7	TGTGCCAGCACGAAGCGGGAGTATCTCGAGCAGTACTTC	CASTKREYLEQYF
TRBD1	TRBV23-1	.	TRBJ2-7	TGCGCCAGCAGTCAGTTTCAGGGGGACTACGAGCAGTACTTC	CASSQFQGDYEQYF
TRBD1	TRBV15	.	TRBJ1-6	TGTGCCACCAGCAGAGGATCCAGGGGGATGAAGAATTCACCCCTCCACTTT	CATSRGSRGMKNSPLHF
.	TRBV11-1	few	TRBJ2-1	TGTGCCAGCAGCTTAGCGCTAAACCTTGAAATCGTGTACAATGAGCAGTTCTTC	CASSLALNLEIVYNEQFF
.	TRBV27	.	TRBJ1-1	TGTGCCAGCAGTTTATTGGGGGGGCTGAACACTGAAGCTTTCTTT	CASSLLGGLNTEAFF
.	TRBV7-8	.	TRBJ1-4	TGTGCCAGCAGCCCGGGGTGGACAACTAATGAAAAACTGTTTTTT	CASSPGWTTNEKLFF
.	TRBV19	.	TRBJ2-5	TGTGCCAGTAGTATAGGGTTAGCGGTGTACCAAGAGACCCAGTACTTC	CASSIGLAVYQETQYF
TRBD1	TRBV19	.	TRBJ1-5	TGTGCCAGTAGTATAGTTCCGGGACAGCGCAATCAGCCCCAGCATTTT	CASSIVPGQRNQPQHF
.	TRBV9	.	TRBJ2-1	TGTGCCAGCAGCGTATCTAGCCTCTCCTACAATGAGCAGTTCTTC	CASSVSSLSYNEQFF
TRBD1	TRBV7-2	.	TRBJ1-1	TGTGCCAGCAGCGCGAGGGACAGGGGGCGGGGGAGTGAAGCTTTCTTT	CASSARDRGRGSEAFF